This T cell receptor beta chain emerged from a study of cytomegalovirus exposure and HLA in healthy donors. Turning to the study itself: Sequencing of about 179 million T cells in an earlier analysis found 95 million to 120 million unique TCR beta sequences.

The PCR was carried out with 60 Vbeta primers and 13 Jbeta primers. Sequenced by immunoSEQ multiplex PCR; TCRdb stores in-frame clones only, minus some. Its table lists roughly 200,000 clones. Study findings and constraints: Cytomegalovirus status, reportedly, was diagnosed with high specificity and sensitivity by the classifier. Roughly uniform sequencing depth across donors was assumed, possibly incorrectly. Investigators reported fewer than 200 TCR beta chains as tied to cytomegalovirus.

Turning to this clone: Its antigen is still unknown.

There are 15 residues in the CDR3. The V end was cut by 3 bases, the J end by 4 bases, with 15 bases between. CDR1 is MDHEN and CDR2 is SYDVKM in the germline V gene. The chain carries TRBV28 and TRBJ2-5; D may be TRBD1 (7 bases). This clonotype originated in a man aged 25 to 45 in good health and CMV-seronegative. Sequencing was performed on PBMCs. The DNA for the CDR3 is TGTGCCAGCAGTTTCGCGCACAGGGGAGGAGAGACCCAGTACTTC. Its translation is CASSFAHRGGETQYF.